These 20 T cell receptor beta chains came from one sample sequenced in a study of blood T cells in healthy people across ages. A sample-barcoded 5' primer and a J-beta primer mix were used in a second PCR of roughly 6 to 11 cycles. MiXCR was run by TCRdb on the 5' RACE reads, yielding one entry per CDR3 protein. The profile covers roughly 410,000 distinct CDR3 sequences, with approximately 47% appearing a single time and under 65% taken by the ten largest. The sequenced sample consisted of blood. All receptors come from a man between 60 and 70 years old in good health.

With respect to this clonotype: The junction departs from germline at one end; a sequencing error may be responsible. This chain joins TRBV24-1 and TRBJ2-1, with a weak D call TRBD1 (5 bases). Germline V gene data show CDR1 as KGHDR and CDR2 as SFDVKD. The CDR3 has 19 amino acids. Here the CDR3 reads CATSAFMGPHHTSYTEQFF. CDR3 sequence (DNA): TGTGCCACCAGTGCCTTCATGGGGCCGCACCACACCTCCTACACTGAGCAGTTCTTC.

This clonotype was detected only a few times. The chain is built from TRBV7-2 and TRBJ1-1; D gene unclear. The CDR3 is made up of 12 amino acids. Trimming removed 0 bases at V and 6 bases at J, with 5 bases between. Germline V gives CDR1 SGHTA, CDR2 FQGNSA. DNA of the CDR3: TGTGCCAGCAGCTTAGCCCAGTCTGAAGCTTTCTTT. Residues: CASSLAQSEAFF.

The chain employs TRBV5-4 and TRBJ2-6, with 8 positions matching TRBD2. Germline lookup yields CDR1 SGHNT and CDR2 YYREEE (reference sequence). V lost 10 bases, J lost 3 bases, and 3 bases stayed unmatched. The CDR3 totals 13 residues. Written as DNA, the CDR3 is TGTGCCTATAGCGGGATTGGGGCCAACGTCCTGACTTTC. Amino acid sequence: CAYSGIGANVLTF.

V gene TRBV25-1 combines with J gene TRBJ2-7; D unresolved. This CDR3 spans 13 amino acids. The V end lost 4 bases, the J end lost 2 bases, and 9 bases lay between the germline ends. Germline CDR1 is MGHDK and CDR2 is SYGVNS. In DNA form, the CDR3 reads TGTGCCAGCAGTGTCGGACCTCCCTACGAGCAGTACTTC. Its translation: CASSVGPPYEQYF.

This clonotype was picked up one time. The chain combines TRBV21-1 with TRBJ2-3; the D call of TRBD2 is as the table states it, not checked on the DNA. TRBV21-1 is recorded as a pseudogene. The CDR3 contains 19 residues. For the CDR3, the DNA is TGTGCCAGCAGCCTCCGGACTAGCGGGAGGCGGAGGGGCACAGATACGCAGTATTTT. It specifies CASSLRTSGRRRGTDTQYF.

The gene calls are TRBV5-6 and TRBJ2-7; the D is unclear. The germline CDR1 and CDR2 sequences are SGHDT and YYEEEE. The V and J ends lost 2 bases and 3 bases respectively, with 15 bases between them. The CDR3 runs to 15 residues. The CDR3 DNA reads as TGTGCCAGCAGCTTCGGGCAAAGCCAATTCTACGAGCAGTACTTC. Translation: CASSFGQSQFYEQYF.

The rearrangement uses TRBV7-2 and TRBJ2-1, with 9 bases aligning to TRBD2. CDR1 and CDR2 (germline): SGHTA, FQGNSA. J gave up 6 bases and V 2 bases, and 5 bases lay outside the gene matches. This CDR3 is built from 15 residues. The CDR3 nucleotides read TGTGCCAGCAGCTTACTAGCGGGAAGCGGCAATGAGCAGTTCTTC. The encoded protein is CASSLLAGSGNEQFF.

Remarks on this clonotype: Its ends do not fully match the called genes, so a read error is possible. CDR3 sequence (DNA): TGTGCTAGCAGCTTAAGGACAGGGGGGGGTGAGCAGTTCTTC. Residues: CASSLRTGGGEQFF. This rearrangement joins TRBV7-7 to TRBJ2-1, with TRBD1 identical over 10 bases. Germline CDR1 and CDR2: SSHAT and FNYEAQ (reference sequence). This CDR3 contains 14 residues.

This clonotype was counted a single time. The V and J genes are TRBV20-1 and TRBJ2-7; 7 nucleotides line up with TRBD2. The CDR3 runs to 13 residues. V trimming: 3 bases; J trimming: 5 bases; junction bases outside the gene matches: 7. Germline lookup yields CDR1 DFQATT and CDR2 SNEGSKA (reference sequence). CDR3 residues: CSASQWGGDEQYF. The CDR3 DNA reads TGCAGTGCTAGTCAATGGGGGGGGGACGAGCAGTACTTC.

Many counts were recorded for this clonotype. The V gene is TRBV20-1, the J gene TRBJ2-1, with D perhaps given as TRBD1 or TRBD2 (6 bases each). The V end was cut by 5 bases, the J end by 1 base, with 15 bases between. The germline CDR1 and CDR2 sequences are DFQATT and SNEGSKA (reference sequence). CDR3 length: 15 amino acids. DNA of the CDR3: TGCAGTGCTTTCCACAGGGAGGTGTCCTACAATGAGCAGTTCTTC. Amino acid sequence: CSAFHREVSYNEQFF.

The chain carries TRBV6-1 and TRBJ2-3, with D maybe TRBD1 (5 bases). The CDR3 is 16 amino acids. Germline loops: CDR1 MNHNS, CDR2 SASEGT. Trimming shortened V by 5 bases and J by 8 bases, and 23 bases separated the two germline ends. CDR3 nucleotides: TGTGCCAGCAGTCCCACAGGATCGACCTCAGCAGCTACGCAGTATTTT. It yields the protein CASSPTGSTSAATQYF.

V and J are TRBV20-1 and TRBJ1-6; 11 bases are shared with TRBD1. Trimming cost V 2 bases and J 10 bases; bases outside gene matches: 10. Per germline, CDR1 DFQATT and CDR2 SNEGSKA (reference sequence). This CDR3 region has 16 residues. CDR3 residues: CSARPTGQGARSPLHF. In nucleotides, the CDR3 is TGCAGTGCTAGACCGACAGGACAGGGGGCTCGGTCACCCCTCCACTTT.

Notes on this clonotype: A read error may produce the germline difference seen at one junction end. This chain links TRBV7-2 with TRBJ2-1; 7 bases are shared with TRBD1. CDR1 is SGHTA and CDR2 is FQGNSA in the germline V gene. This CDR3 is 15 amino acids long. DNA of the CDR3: TGTGCCAGCAGCTCCACAGGGGTCTCCTACAATGAGCAGTTATTC. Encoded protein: CASSSTGVSYNEQLF.

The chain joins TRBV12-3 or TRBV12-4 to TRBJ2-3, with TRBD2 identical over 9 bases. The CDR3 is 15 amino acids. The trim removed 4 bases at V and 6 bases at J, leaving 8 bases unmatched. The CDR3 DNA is TGTGCCAGCAGTTATGGCGGGGGGGGCCATGATACGCAGTATTTT. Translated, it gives CASSYGGGGHDTQYF.

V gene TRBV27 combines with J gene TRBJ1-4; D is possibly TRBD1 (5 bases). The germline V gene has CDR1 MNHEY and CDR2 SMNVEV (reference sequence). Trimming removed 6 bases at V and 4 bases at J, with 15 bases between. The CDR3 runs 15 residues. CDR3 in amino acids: CASSLSGGLNEKLFF. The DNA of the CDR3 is TGTGCCAGCAGCCTATCCGGGGGTCTTAATGAAAAACTGTTTTTT. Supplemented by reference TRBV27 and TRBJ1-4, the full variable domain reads EAQVTQNPRYLITVTGKKLTVTCSQNMNHEYMSWYRQDPGLGLRQIYYSMNVEVTDKGDVPEGYKVSRKEKRNFPLILESPSPNQTSLYFCASSLSGGLNEKLFFGSGTQLSVL.

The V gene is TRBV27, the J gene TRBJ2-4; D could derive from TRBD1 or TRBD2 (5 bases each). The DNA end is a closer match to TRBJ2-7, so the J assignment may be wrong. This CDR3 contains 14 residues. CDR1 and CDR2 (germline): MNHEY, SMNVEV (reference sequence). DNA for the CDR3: TGTGCCAGCAGTTTGAGGGGAACCTCGTACGAGCAGTACTTC. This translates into CASSLRGTSYEQYF.

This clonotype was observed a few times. This chain's CDR3 is CASSFRGLREQYF. CDR3 coding DNA: TGTGCCAGCAGTTTTCGCGGCCTACGCGAGCAGTACTTC. The chain has TRBV28 and TRBJ2-4; D call uncertain. With the DNA end fitting TRBJ2-7 better, the J assignment may be wrong. The germline V gene encodes CDR1 MDHEN and CDR2 SYDVKM. The CDR3 has 13 amino acids.

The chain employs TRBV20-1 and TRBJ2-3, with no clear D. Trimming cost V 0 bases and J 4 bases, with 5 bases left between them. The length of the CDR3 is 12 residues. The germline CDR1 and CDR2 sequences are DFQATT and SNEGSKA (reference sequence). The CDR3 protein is CSARDYADTQYF. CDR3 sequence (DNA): TGCAGTGCTAGAGATTACGCAGATACGCAGTATTTT.

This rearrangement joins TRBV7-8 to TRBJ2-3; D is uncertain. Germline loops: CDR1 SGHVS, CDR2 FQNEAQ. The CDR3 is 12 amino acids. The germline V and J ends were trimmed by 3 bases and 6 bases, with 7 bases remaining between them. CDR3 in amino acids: CASSFGVDTQYF. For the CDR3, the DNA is TGTGCCAGCAGCTTTGGGGTGGATACGCAGTATTTT. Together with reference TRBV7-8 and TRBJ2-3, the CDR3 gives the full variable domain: GAGVSQSPRYKVAKRGQDVALRCDPISGHVSLFWYQQALGQGPEFLTYFQNEAQLDKSGLPSDRFFAERPEGSVSTLKIQRTQQEDSAVYLCASSFGVDTQYFGPGTRLTVL.

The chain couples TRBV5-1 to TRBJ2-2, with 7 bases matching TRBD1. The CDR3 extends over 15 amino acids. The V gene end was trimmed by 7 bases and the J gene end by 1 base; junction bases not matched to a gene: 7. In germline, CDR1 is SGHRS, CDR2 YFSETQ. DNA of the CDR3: TGCGCCAGCCGACCCGGGACAGAGAACACCGGGGAGCTGTTTTTT. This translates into CASRPGTENTGELFF. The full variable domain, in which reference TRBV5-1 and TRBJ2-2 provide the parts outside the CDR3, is KAGVTQTPRYLIKTRGQQVTLSCSPISGHRSVSWYQQTPGQGLQFLFEYFSETQRNKGNFPGRFSGRQFSNSRSEMNVSTLELGDSALYLCASRPGTENTGELFFGEGSRLTVL.